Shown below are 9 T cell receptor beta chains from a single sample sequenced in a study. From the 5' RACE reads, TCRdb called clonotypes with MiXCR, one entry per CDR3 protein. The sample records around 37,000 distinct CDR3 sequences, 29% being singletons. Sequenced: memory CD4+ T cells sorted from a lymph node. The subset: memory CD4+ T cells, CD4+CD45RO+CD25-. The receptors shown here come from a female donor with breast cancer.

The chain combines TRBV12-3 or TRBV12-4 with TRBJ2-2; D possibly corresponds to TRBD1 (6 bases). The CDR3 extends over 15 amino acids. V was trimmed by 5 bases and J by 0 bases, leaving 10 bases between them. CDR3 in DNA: TGTGCCAGCAGTCCCGACAGGCCGAACACCGGGGAGCTGTTTTTT. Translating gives CASSPDRPNTGELFF.

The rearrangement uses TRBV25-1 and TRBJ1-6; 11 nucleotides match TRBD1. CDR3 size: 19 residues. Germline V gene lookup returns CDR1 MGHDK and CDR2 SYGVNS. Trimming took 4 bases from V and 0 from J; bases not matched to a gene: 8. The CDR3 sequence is CASSGKDRGLASYNSPLHF. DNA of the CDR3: TGTGCCAGCAGTGGGAAGGACAGGGGGCTTGCCTCCTATAATTCACCCCTCCACTTT.

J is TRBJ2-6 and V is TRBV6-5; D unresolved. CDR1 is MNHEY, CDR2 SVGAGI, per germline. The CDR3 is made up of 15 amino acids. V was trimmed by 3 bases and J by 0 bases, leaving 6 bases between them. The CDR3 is CASSYGNSGANVLTF. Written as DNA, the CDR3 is TGTGCCAGCAGTTATGGGAACTCTGGGGCCAACGTCCTGACTTTC.

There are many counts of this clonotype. The CDR3 bases are TGTGCCAGCAGTTCGGCCAGCGCCTCTGGGGCCAACGTCCTGACTTTC. Amino acid sequence: CASSSASASGANVLTF. This chain connects TRBV6-2 or TRBV6-3 to TRBJ2-6; unclear D gene. CDR3 size: 16 residues. V lost 4 bases, J lost 0 bases, and 10 bases lay in between. The germline V gene encodes CDR1 MNHEY and CDR2 SVGEGT.

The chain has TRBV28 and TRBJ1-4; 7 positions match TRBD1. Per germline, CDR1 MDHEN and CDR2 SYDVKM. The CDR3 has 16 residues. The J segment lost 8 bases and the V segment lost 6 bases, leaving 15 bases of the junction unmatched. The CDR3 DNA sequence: TGTGCCAGCAGCCGCGACAGGGTTGGAGGAGGGGAAAAACTGTTTTTT. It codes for CASSRDRVGGGEKLFF.

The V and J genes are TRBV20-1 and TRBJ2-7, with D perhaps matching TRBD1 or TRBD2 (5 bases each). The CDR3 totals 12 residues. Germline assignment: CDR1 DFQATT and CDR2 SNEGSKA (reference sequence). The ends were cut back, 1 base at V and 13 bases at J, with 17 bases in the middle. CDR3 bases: TGCAGTGCTAGAGTAGGGACGGACGATAGATACTTC. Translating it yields CSARVGTDDRYF.

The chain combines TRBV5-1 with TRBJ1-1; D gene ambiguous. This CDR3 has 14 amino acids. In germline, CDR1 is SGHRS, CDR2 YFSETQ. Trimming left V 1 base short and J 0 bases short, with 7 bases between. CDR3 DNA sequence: TGCGCCAGCAGCTTGCGCACCGTGAACACTGAAGCTTTCTTT. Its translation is CASSLRTVNTEAFF.

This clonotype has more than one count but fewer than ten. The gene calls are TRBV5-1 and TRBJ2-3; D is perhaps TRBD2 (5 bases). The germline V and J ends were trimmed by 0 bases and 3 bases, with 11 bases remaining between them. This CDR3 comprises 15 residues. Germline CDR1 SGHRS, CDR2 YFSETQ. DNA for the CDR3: TGCGCCAGCAGCTTGGATGGCGGGCAGACAGATACGCAGTATTTT. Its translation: CASSLDGGQTDTQYF.

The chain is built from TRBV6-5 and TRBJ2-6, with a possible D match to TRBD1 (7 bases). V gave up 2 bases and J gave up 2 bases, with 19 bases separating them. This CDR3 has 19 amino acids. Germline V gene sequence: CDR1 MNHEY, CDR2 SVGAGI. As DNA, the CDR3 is TGTGCCAGCAGTTACGGGACTCAATACAGGGGAACTGGGGCCAACGTCCTGACTTTC. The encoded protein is CASSYGTQYRGTGANVLTF.